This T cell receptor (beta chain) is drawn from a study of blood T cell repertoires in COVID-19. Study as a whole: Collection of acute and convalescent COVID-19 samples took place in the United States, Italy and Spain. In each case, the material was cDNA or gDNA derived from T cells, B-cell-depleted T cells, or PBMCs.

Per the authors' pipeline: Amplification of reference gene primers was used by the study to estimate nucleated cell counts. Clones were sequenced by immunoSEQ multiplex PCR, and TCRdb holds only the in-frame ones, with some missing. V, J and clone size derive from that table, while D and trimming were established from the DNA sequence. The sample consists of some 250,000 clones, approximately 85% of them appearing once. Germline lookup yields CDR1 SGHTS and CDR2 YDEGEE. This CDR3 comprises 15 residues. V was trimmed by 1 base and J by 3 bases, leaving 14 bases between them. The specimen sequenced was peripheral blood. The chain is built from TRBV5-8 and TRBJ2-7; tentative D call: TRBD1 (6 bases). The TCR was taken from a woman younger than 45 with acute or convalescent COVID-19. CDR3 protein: CASSLLTGWVYEQYF. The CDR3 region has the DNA TGTGCCAGCAGCTTGTTAACAGGGTGGGTCTACGAGCAGTACTTC.